The clone carrying this T cell receptor beta chain was observed a few times. The target antigen is unknown. The data stem from a study of T-cell memory formation after mild COVID-19. Study-level results: Contracting CD8+ clones were enriched in EMRA, CD4+ mainly in CM and EM.

TCRdb reprocessed the 5' RACE reads via MiXCR and lists one record per CDR3 protein. The sample holds under 300,000 distinct CDR3 sequences, 9.4% seen once. There are 16 residues in the CDR3. Germline loops: CDR1 SGHRS, CDR2 YFSETQ. Trimming left V 3 bases short and J 8 bases short, with 21 bases between. This receptor was obtained from a man between 18 and 29 years old who had mild COVID-19 (a few samples of this study predate the infection). Cell type and time point are not known. The gene calls are TRBV5-1 and TRBJ2-1, with D possibly called TRBD1 or TRBD2 (5 bases each). The sequencing sample was made of PBMCs or a T cell subset sorted from them (not recorded which). CDR3 in amino acids: CASSSTVARGIHEQFF. CDR3 in DNA: TGCGCCAGCAGCTCGACAGTGGCCCGGGGTATACATGAGCAGTTCTTC.